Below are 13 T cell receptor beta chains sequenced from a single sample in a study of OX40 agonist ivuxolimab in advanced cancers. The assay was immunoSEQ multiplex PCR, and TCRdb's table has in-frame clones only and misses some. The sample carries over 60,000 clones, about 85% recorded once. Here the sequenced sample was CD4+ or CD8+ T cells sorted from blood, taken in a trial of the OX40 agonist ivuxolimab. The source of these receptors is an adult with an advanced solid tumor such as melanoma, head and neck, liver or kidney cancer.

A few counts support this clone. The CDR3 region is CASSVGSNYGYTF. In DNA, the CDR3 is TGTGCCAGCAGTGTAGGATCTAACTATGGCTACACCTTC. The chain uses TRBV28 and TRBJ1-2; unclear D gene. In germline, CDR1 is MDHEN, CDR2 SYDVKM. CDR3 length: 13 amino acids. V lost 5 bases and J lost 0, with 7 bases in between.

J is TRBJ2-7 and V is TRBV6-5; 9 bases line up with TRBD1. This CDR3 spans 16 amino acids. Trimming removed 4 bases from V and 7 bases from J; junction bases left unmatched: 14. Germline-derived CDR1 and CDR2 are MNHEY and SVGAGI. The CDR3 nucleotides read TGTGCCAGCAGTTCGAGGACAGGGGCCTCATTTAAGGAGCAGTACTTC. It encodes CASSSRTGASFKEQYF.

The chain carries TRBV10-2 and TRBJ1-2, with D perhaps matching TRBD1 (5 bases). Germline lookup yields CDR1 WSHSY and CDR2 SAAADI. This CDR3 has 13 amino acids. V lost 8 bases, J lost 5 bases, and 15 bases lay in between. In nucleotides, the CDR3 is TGCGCCAGCTTCGACAGTGCGACGTATGGCTACACCTTC. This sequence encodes CASFDSATYGYTF.

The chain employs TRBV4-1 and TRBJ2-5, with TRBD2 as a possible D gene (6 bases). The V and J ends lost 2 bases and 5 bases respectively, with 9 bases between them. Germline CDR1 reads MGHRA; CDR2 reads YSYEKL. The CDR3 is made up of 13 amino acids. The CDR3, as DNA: TGCGCCAGCAGCCAATGGAGGGGTGAGACCCAGTACTTC. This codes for CASSQWRGETQYF.

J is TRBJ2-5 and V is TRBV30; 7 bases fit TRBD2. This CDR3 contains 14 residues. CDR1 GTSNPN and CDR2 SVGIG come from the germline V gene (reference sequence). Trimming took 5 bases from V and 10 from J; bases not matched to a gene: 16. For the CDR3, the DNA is TGTGCCTGGGAATCCGGGAGGACCCGATGGGGCCAGTACTTC. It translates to CAWESGRTRWGQYF.

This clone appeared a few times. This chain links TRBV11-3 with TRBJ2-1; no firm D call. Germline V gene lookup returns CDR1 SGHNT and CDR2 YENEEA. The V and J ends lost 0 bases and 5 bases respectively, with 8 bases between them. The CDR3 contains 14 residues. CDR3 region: CASSLDGKNNEQFF. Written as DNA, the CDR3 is TGTGCCAGCAGCTTAGATGGGAAGAACAATGAGCAGTTCTTC.

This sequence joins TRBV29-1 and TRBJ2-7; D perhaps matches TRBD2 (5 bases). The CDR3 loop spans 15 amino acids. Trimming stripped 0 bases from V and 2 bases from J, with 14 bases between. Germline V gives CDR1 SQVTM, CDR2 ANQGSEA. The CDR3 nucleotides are TGCAGCGTTGAAGAGGTGGGCCGGGGTCCCTACGAGCAGTACTTC. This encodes CSVEEVGRGPYEQYF.

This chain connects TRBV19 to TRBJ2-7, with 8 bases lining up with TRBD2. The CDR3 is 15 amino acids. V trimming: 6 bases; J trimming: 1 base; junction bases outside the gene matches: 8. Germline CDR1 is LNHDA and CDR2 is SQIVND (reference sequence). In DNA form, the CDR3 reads TGTGCCAGTAGACTAGCGGTCGGGGGATCCTACGAGCAGTACTTC. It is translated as CASRLAVGGSYEQYF.

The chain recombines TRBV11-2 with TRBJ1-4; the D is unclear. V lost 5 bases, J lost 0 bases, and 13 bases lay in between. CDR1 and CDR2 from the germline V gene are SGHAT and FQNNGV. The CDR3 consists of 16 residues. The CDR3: CASSAYRETTNEKLFF. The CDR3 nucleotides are TGTGCCAGCAGCGCTTACCGGGAGACAACTAATGAAAAACTGTTTTTT.

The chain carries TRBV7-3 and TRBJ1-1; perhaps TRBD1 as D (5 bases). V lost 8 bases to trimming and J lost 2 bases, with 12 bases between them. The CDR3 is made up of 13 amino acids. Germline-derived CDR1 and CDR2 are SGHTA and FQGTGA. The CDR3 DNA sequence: TGTGCCAGCGGCGGGACCCCCAACACTGAAGCTTTCTTT. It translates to CASGGTPNTEAFF.

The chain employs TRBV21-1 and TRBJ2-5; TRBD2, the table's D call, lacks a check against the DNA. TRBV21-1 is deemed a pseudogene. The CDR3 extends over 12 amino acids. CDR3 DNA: TGTGCCAGGCCCCGAGTTTTGGAGACCCAGTACTTC. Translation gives CARPRVLETQYF.

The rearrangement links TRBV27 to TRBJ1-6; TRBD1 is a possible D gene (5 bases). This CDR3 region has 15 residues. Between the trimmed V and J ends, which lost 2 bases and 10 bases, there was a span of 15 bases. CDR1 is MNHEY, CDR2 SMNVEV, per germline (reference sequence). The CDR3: CASSLATQAKSPLHF. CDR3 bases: TGTGCCAGCAGTTTAGCTACACAGGCAAAATCACCCCTCCACTTT.

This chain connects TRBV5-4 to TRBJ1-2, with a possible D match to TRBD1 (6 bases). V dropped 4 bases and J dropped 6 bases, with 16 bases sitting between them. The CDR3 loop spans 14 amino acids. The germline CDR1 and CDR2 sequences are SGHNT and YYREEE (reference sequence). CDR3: CASSIVRGLDGYTF. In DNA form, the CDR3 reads TGTGCCAGCAGCATAGTCCGGGGGCTTGATGGCTACACCTTC. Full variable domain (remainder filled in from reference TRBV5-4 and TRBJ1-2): ETGVTQSPTHLIKTRGQQVTLRCSSQSGHNTVSWYQQALGQGPQFIFQYYREEENGRGNFPPRFSGLQFPNYSSELNVNALELDDSALYLCASSIVRGLDGYTFGSGTRLTVV.